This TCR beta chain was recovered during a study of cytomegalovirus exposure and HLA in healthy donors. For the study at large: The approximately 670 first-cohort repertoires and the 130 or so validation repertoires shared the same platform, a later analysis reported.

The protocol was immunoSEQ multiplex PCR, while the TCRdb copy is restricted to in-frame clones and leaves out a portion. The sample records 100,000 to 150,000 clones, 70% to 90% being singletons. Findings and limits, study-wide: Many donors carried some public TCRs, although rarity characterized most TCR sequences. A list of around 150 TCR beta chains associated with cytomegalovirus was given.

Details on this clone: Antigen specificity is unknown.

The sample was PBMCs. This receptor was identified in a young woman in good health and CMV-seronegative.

CDR3 DNA sequence: TGTGCCAGCAGCTTCCGGGACAGGCGTGGGGCTAGCACAGATACGCAGTATTTT. Protein product: CASSFRDRRGASTDTQYF. The V and J genes are TRBV11-2 and TRBJ2-3, with TRBD1 matching over 8 bases. The CDR3 length is 18 residues. The V gene end was trimmed by 3 bases and the J gene end by 0 bases; junction bases not matched to a gene: 11. Germline CDR1 and CDR2: SGHAT and FQNNGV. Looking up the rest from reference TRBV11-2 and TRBJ2-3 gives the full variable domain: EAGVAQSPRYKIIEKRQSVAFWCNPISGHATLYWYQQILGQGPKLLIQFQNNGVVDDSQLPKDRFSAERLKGVDSTLKIQPAKLEDSAVYLCASSFRDRRGASTDTQYFGPGTRLTVL.